This section outlines one T cell receptor beta chain sequence together with its context. This sample was included in a study of T cell changes during pregnancy in multiple sclerosis. TCRdb's copy holds only in-frame clones and misses some; the assay was immunoSEQ multiplex PCR. The sample records 30,000 to 45,000 clones, approximately 92% being singletons. Sequenced here: CD8+ T cells from peripheral blood mononuclear cells, sampled in the first trimester of pregnancy. The TCR was taken from a female donor with multiple sclerosis, enrolled in a pregnancy study.

CDR3 amino acids: CASSLDREVGATEAFF. The CDR3 region has the DNA TGTGCCAGCAGTTTGGACAGGGAAGTTGGGGCCACTGAAGCTTTCTTT. The chain joins TRBV6-6 to TRBJ1-1; TRBD1 aligns across 8 bases. CDR1 and CDR2 from the germline V gene are MNHNY and SVGAGI (reference sequence). This CDR3 region has 16 residues. J gave up 4 bases and V 4 bases, and 11 bases lay outside the gene matches.